This T cell receptor beta chain was identified in a study of T cell repertoires in cytomegalovirus infection. As for the study in general: From public TCR beta signatures came an indication of both CMV infection and matching HLA type.

TCRdb re-called the reads with MiXCR, one entry per CDR3 protein. The data contain approximately 180,000 distinct CDR3 sequences, 17% of them seen just once; the ten biggest clones take up less than 25%. The V gene's germline CDR1 is LNHNV and CDR2 YYDKDF (reference sequence). V lost 0 bases, J lost 2 bases, and 6 bases lay in between. The CDR3 length is 14 residues. Broader study findings: The cumulative frequency of public TCR beta families identified carriers of CMV plus the relevant HLA. HLA-C-restricted TCR beta clonotypes specific for CMV led the ex vivo response.

Points on this clonotype: Its antigen is undetermined.

This receptor was identified in a human donor in good health (CMV status not recorded). Some clones in this sample may be carry-over from other donors' samples. J is TRBJ2-3 and V is TRBV15; D unclear. The source material was CD8+ T cells from PBMCs. The chain's CDR3 is CATSRDWVTDTQYF. The CDR3 region has the DNA TGTGCCACCAGCAGAGATTGGGTCACAGATACGCAGTATTTT.